These 4 T cell receptor beta chains share one sample of origin, sequenced in a study of vaccination effects on CD4 cells after COVID-19. The ViraFEST assay expanded antigen-specific CD4+ T cells with viral peptide pools before sequencing. Once cultured for roughly ten days, the cells underwent separation to obtain CD4+ T cells. This person's SARS-CoV-2 infection, confirmed by PCR, occurred between March and December 2020. As their vaccination, participants received two doses of either BNT162b2 or mRNA-1273. No antigens are known for them. Profiled with immunoSEQ multiplex PCR; TCRdb holds only in-frame clones, not every one. The sample has 13,000 to 15,000 clones; around 78% are singletons. Sequences were derived from CD4+ T cells from PBMCs cultured with HCoV-NL63 spike peptides, sampled after COVID-19 vaccination. The receptor source for this set is a human donor who had a prior SARS-CoV-2 infection.

By share, this clone ranks as medium-sized. V gene TRBV5-4 combines with J gene TRBJ2-7; tentative D call: TRBD1 (6 bases). The CDR3 has 13 amino acids. CDR1 and CDR2 (germline): SGHNT, YYREEE (reference sequence). Trimming left V 4 bases short and J 5 bases short, with 13 bases between. In DNA, the CDR3 is TGTGCCAGCAGCCACAGGGCTTCCAACGAGCAGTACTTC. This translates into CASSHRASNEQYF.

This chain uses TRBV19 with TRBJ1-2, with a tentative D call TRBD1 (6 bases). Looked up from germline, CDR1 is LNHDA and CDR2 is SQIVND (reference sequence). The CDR3 spans 14 residues. V was pared by 5 bases and J by 4 bases, with 14 bases between. The CDR3: CASSQPGHRYGYTF. In nucleotides, the CDR3 is TGTGCCAGTAGTCAACCGGGACACCGCTATGGCTACACCTTC.

The rearrangement links TRBV6-2 or TRBV6-3 to TRBJ1-1; tentative D call: TRBD1 (5 bases). Germline CDR1 reads MNHEY; CDR2 reads SVGEGT. The V gene lost 2 bases and the J gene lost 1 base, with 11 bases spanning the gap. CDR3 length: 15 residues. The CDR3 reads CASSYGGAGNTEAFF. DNA for the CDR3: TGTGCCAGCAGTTACGGCGGGGCGGGGAACACTGAAGCTTTCTTT.

V usage is TRBV5-6 and J usage is TRBJ2-5; 8 bases are a match to TRBD1. V shed 0 bases and J 6 bases; nucleotides not matched to a gene: 7. Germline CDR1 reads SGHDT; CDR2 reads YYEEEE. This CDR3 is 15 amino acids long. The CDR3 DNA is TGTGCCAGCAGCTTGGGACAGGGGAGTCAAAAGACCCAGTACTTC. Translated: CASSLGQGSQKTQYF. The complete variable domain, with remaining parts taken from reference TRBV5-6 and TRBJ2-5, reads DAGVTQSPTHLIKTRGQQVTLRCSPKSGHDTVSWYQQALGQGPQFIFQYYEEEERQRGNFPDRFSGHQFPNYSSELNVNALLLGDSALYLCASSLGQGSQKTQYFGPGTRLLVL.